The 23 T cell receptor beta chains in this list originate from one sample, sequenced in a study of chemoradiotherapy in HPV16-positive cancers. Using immunoSEQ multiplex PCR, the repertoire was profiled, and TCRdb retains in-frame clones only, with some absent. There are tens of thousands of clones in the sample; more than 70% occur only once, and approximately 5% lies in the top ten. Sequencing used blood, obtained from a patient who underwent chemoradiotherapy. These receptors were obtained from a human donor with HPV-associated anogenital cancer.

This clone was seen once. The chain uses TRBV11-3 and TRBJ2-2, with D possibly TRBD2 on 5 matching bases. CDR1 and CDR2 (germline): SGHNT, YENEEA. The CDR3 loop spans 19 amino acids. Trimming removed 5 bases at V and 0 bases at J, with 22 bases between. CDR3 amino acids: CASSDYETFRNANTGELFF. In DNA, the CDR3 is TGTGCCAGCAGCGACTACGAGACATTCCGGAACGCGAACACCGGGGAGCTGTTTTTT.

The V and J genes are TRBV7-9 and TRBJ2-5, with TRBD2 matching 13 bases. This CDR3 spans 16 amino acids. Unmatched junction bases numbered 8, after V lost 5 bases and J lost 5 bases. Germline V gene sequence: CDR1 SEHNR, CDR2 FQNEAQ (reference sequence). The CDR3 nucleotides read TGTGCCAGCAGCCCCACTAGCGGGAGGGCCGGGGAGACCCAGTACTTC. As protein: CASSPTSGRAGETQYF.

The genes are TRBV30 and TRBJ1-5; D perhaps matches TRBD1 (6 bases). This CDR3 is 14 amino acids long. The ends were cut back, 2 bases at V and 3 bases at J, with 11 bases in the middle. The germline V gene has CDR1 GTSNPN and CDR2 SVGIG (reference sequence). This chain's CDR3 is CAWSTTGINQPQHF. CDR3 in DNA: TGTGCCTGGAGTACAACAGGGATCAATCAGCCCCAGCATTTT.

This rearrangement joins TRBV5-1 to TRBJ1-1; no clear D. CDR1 and CDR2 (germline): SGHRS, YFSETQ. The CDR3 has 13 amino acids. V was trimmed by 0 bases and J by 2 bases, leaving 5 bases between them. Here the CDR3 DNA reads TGCGCCAGCAGCTTGGCAGGAAACACTGAAGCTTTCTTT. Translation: CASSLAGNTEAFF.

This clone was seen a few times. The V and J genes are TRBV5-6 and TRBJ1-2; TRBD1 agrees at 8 bases. The germline V gene encodes CDR1 SGHDT and CDR2 YYEEEE. The CDR3 spans 16 residues. V trimming: 1 base; J trimming: 0 bases; junction bases outside the gene matches: 5. DNA of the CDR3: TGTGCCAGCAGCTTGCCGGGACAGGTCCCTAACTATGGCTACACCTTC. Its translation is CASSLPGQVPNYGYTF.

The chain combines TRBV11-2 with TRBJ2-7, with D maybe TRBD1 (6 bases). The CDR3 is 15 residues long. V lost 1 base to trimming and J lost 0 bases, with 10 bases between them. In germline, CDR1 is SGHAT, CDR2 FQNNGV. The CDR3 region has the DNA TGTGCCAGCAGCTTAGGCCAGGGGATCTCCTACGAGCAGTACTTC. Its protein is CASSLGQGISYEQYF. Supplemented by reference TRBV11-2 and TRBJ2-7, the full variable domain reads EAGVAQSPRYKIIEKRQSVAFWCNPISGHATLYWYQQILGQGPKLLIQFQNNGVVDDSQLPKDRFSAERLKGVDSTLKIQPAKLEDSAVYLCASSLGQGISYEQYFGPGTRLTVT.

This chain joins TRBV4-2 and TRBJ2-5; no firm D call. Trimming took off 4 bases at V and 3 bases at J, with 18 bases between the two ends. Germline V gene lookup returns CDR1 LGHNA and CDR2 YNFKEQ. This CDR3 has 16 residues. CDR3 loop: CASSLSRSRSEETQYF. DNA for the CDR3: TGTGCCAGCAGCCTCTCCCGCTCTAGGAGTGAAGAGACCCAGTACTTC.

The chain employs TRBV6-1 and TRBJ2-7; TRBD1 is a possible D gene (6 bases). This CDR3 is built from 16 residues. Germline CDR1 MNHNS, CDR2 SASEGT. Trimming shortened V by 2 bases and J by 1 base, and 15 bases separated the two germline ends. The CDR3 spells CASSELTGLLSYEQYF. The CDR3 nucleotides are TGTGCCAGCAGTGAATTGACAGGACTCCTTTCCTACGAGCAGTACTTC.

The chain employs TRBV27 and TRBJ2-4, with 9 bases fitting TRBD2. Germline V lookup: CDR1 MNHEY, CDR2 SMNVEV (reference sequence). V gave up 2 bases and J gave up 8 bases; unmatched junction bases: 7. This CDR3 region has 15 residues. This CDR3 reads CASSLGGGRGDIQYF. For the CDR3, the DNA is TGTGCCAGCAGTTTAGGGGGCGGGAGGGGGGACATTCAGTACTTC.

The chain recombines TRBV6-1 with TRBJ1-2, with D perhaps TRBD1 (5 bases). Germline V gene sequence: CDR1 MNHNS, CDR2 SASEGT. With 0 bases removed from V and 2 bases from J, the gap between germline ends came to 22 bases. The CDR3 loop spans 19 amino acids. CDR3 residues: CASSEARRQGGARNYGYTF. The DNA for the CDR3 is TGTGCCAGCAGTGAAGCTCGGCGGCAGGGTGGCGCCAGAAACTATGGCTACACCTTC.

The chain couples TRBV27 to TRBJ2-7; TRBD2 aligns across 7 bases. Germline-derived CDR1 and CDR2 are MNHEY and SMNVEV (reference sequence). This CDR3 has 13 residues. The junction had 3 bases not matched to a gene; V was cut back by 0 bases and J by 7 bases. The CDR3 is CASSLSGGEEQYF. Written as DNA, the CDR3 is TGTGCCAGCAGTTTATCGGGGGGGGAGGAGCAGTACTTC.

The chain links TRBV7-8 to TRBJ1-1; no clear D gene. CDR3 length: 13 amino acids. Trimming stripped 5 bases from V and 1 base from J, with 8 bases between. Looked up from germline, CDR1 is SGHVS and CDR2 is FQNEAQ. This chain's CDR3 is CASSLGTNTEAFF. DNA for the CDR3: TGTGCCAGCAGCCTCGGTACGAACACTGAAGCTTTCTTT.

The genes are TRBV4-1 and TRBJ2-1; 8 bases agree with TRBD1. Looked up from germline, CDR1 is MGHRA and CDR2 is YSYEKL. This CDR3 is 16 amino acids long. V shed 0 bases and J 6 bases; nucleotides not matched to a gene: 7. The CDR3, as DNA: TGCGCCAGCAGCCAAGATGAGGGGGACAGGTTCAATGAGCAGTTCTTC. It is translated as CASSQDEGDRFNEQFF.

This chain uses TRBV5-1 with TRBJ1-1; the D gene is possibly TRBD1 (5 bases). Trimming stripped 5 bases from V and 1 base from J, with 9 bases between. Germline loops: CDR1 SGHRS, CDR2 YFSETQ. CDR3 length: 13 residues. The chain's CDR3 is CASRPGGNTEAFF. The CDR3 DNA sequence: TGCGCCAGCAGACCGGGGGGGAACACTGAAGCTTTCTTT.

This clone was seen once. This sequence joins TRBV19 and TRBJ2-3, with 7 nucleotides matching TRBD1. Germline-derived CDR1 and CDR2 are LNHDA and SQIVND (reference sequence). V shed 6 bases, J shed 2 bases, and the junction held 5 bases outside the gene matches. The CDR3 is made up of 14 amino acids. The CDR3 nucleotides read TGTGCCAGTAGGATACAGGGGCTCACAGATACGCAGTATTTT. It translates to CASRIQGLTDTQYF.

The rearrangement uses TRBV7-9 and TRBJ2-7, with TRBD1 as a possible D gene (6 bases). Trimming removed 5 bases from V and 0 bases from J, with 14 bases in between. CDR3 size: 15 residues. Germline values: CDR1 SEHNR, CDR2 FQNEAQ (reference sequence). This CDR3 reads CASSLGRGGSYEQYF. Here the CDR3 DNA reads TGTGCCAGCAGCCTAGGTCGAGGGGGCTCCTACGAGCAGTACTTC.

V gene TRBV30 combines with J gene TRBJ1-2; TRBD1 matches 7 bases. The junction had 8 bases not matched to a gene; V was cut back by 3 bases and J by 7 bases. The CDR3 sequence is 13 residues long. From germline, CDR1 is GTSNPN and CDR2 SVGIG (reference sequence). In DNA form, the CDR3 reads TGTGCCTGGAGCTACAAGGGGGCAGGTGGCTACACCTTC. Protein: CAWSYKGAGGYTF.

This chain connects TRBV30 to TRBJ1-1; no firm D call. The CDR3 has 14 amino acids. Trimming stripped 5 bases from V and 4 bases from J, with 17 bases between. Germline CDR1 reads GTSNPN; CDR2 reads SVGIG (reference sequence). CDR3 loop: CAWEPGTVGTEAFF. In nucleotides, the CDR3 is TGTGCCTGGGAACCCGGAACGGTGGGCACTGAAGCTTTCTTT.

The V gene is TRBV7-8, the J gene TRBJ1-1; D uncertain. The CDR3 extends over 14 amino acids. CDR1 is SGHVS and CDR2 is FQNEAQ in the germline V gene. Deletions cut 2 bases from V and 0 bases from J, with 7 bases between. In DNA, the CDR3 is TGTGCCAGCAGCTTATATGCGGTGAACACTGAAGCTTTCTTT. It yields the protein CASSLYAVNTEAFF. The full variable domain, completed using reference TRBV7-8 and TRBJ1-1, is GAGVSQSPRYKVAKRGQDVALRCDPISGHVSLFWYQQALGQGPEFLTYFQNEAQLDKSGLPSDRFFAERPEGSVSTLKIQRTQQEDSAVYLCASSLYAVNTEAFFGQGTRLTVV.

The chain employs TRBV10-3 and TRBJ2-3; 8 nucleotides match TRBD2. Germline loops: CDR1 ENHRY, CDR2 SYGVKD. The CDR3 consists of 15 residues. V trimming: 3 bases; J trimming: 3 bases; junction bases outside the gene matches: 5. CDR3 sequence reads: CAISDSGGGTDTQYF. In DNA form, the CDR3 reads TGTGCCATCAGTGACTCAGGCGGGGGGACAGATACGCAGTATTTT.

The V gene is TRBV28, the J gene TRBJ1-3; D ambiguous. CDR1 is MDHEN, CDR2 SYDVKM, per germline. V was clipped by 6 bases and J by 0 bases, with 9 bases between them. CDR3 length: 14 residues. The CDR3 nucleotides read TGTGCCAGCAGCCGAGACAACTCTGGAAACACCATATATTTT. Translation: CASSRDNSGNTIYF.

The rearrangement joins TRBV19 to TRBJ1-5, with D possibly being TRBD1 (5 bases). The CDR3 sequence is 14 residues long. Germline CDR1 LNHDA, CDR2 SQIVND (reference sequence). Trimming cost V 5 bases and J 2 bases, with 10 bases left between them. The CDR3 here is CASSFQGGNQPQHF. CDR3 DNA: TGTGCCAGTAGTTTCCAGGGTGGCAATCAGCCCCAGCATTTT.

The gene calls are TRBV10-1 and TRBJ2-2; D is unclear. The CDR3 sequence is 11 residues long. V lost 6 bases and J lost 6, with 5 bases in between. Germline lookup yields CDR1 WNHNN and CDR2 SYGVQD (reference sequence). The CDR3 sequence is CASRGPGELFF. The CDR3 DNA follows: TGCGCCAGCAGAGGCCCCGGGGAGCTGTTTTTT.